Given below is one T cell receptor (beta chain) in context. This clonotype was found many times. Its cognate antigen has yet to be identified. One base away there is no much larger clone; base qualities are not given. These data belong to a study of identical twins (dated by TCRdb to about 2016). A note on the overall study: To test whether fetal clonotypes persist, this study deep-sequenced TCR alpha and beta repertoires from monozygotic twins, from unrelated adults of various ages, and from cord blood. To rule out contamination, replicate twin experiments were performed at different times with different library preparation protocols. Beyond this particular receptor, the publication reports: Because the same donors could not be followed over many years, conclusions were based on cross-sectional statistical analysis. In monozygotic twins, out-of-frame TCR alpha sharing was systematically underestimated by recombination models, although the models agreed with sharing between unrelated individuals. Abundant cord blood beta clonotypes carried fewer insertions; young adult naive repertoires showed a weaker similar trend, while memory repertoires showed none. The excess sharing between twins in beta out-of-frame sequences was weaker because fewer shared sequences reduced the signal-to-noise ratio. Out-of-frame TCR alpha sequences shared between twins showed an excess of low generation-probability sequences compared with coincidental sharing between unrelated individuals. Zero-insertion analyses could be partly confounded by invariant T cells such as MAIT and iNKT, though diverse VJ usage argued against such confounding for most clonotypes.

Only healthy Caucasian donors were included. The twin cohort comprised three pairs of female monozygotic twins, all aged roughly 18 to 30 years. CD4+ and CD8+ T cell populations were isolated with positive isolation kits from Invitrogen. Preparation of the library involved 5' RACE. This sample was sequenced with an Illumina HiSeq 2000. Template switching introduced a universal primer binding site; the final cDNA contained a unique molecular identifier, enabling accurate counting of TCR cDNA molecules. Specific primers in the conserved constant-segment region were used to synthesize first-strand cDNA for the TCR alpha and beta chains. Each cDNA library was double barcoded, with a SMART-Mk sample barcode plus Illumina barcodes, to control for contamination. TruSeq adapter sequences and Illumina sample barcodes were added in two successive PCR steps. Sequencing of the TCR alpha and beta cDNA libraries was done on the Illumina HiSeq platform using custom primers. Per the original workflow: MiGEC was used to process raw reads and extract unique molecular identifiers, and MiXCR was used to find CDR3 positions. Recombination models were inferred per individual with the repgenHMM and IGoR tools using an EM algorithm. The analysis of shared clonotypes was done with the tcR package in R, with sharing normalized by the product of cloneset sizes. To study raw recombination without the effects of thymic and clonal selection, out-of-frame nonproductive sequences were analyzed. TCRdb passed the public sequencing reads through fastp at Q25 and MiXCR, retaining productive beta sequences. A single entry per CDR3 protein holds the most common genes and DNA from its merged rows. TCRdb's processing, not the authors', yielded these V and J calls. In all, the sample holds around 490,000 distinct CDR3 sequences, and roughly 13% of those were seen once. The ten largest clones add up to approximately 1% of the sample.

The CDR3 starts with the cysteine, ends with the phenylalanine, and has 14 residues. The sequence is cut down to CDR3 DNA, 42 bases in frame from base 1. CDR1 and CDR2 were assigned from the germline V gene (reference sequence) as SEHNR and FQNEAQ. Here V drops 5 bases and J drops 3 bases, and the junction holds 6 bases not matched to any gene. The same sample was also used in a study of yellow fever vaccine responses in identical twins. Reported in the second study: The authors reported that the T cell response to vaccination in identical twins appeared partly convergent and partly personalized. The study precisely tracked vaccine-responding T cell clones in identical twins.

The material sequenced was CD4+ T cells sorted from blood. The sequence derives from a woman aged 18 to 35 in good health. The chain was built from TRBV7-9 and TRBJ2-5, with 7 central nucleotides matching TRBD1. The encoded CDR3 is CASSQLGQKETQYF. In nucleotide form, the sequence is TGTGCCAGCAGCCAACTGGGACAGAAAGAGACCCAGTACTTC.